Listed below are T cell receptor beta chains from one sample, sequenced in a study of blood T cells in healthy people across ages. TCRdb passed the 5' RACE reads through MiXCR, listing each CDR3 protein once. Counted here are over a million distinct CDR3 sequences, roughly 43% occurring once; the ten biggest clones make up 4%. Sequencing was carried out using blood. The origin of the receptors is a woman younger than 30 in good health. CDR3s include the opening cysteine and the closing phenylalanine or tryptophan. A D gene is named only where the DNA matches it firmly. Some rows have no size entry. The others give once, few or many, or a class for an expanded clone.

v_gene	d_gene	abundance	j_gene	CDR3aa	CDR3nt
TRBV6-2/TRBV6-3	TRBD2	-	TRBJ2-2	CASKEGLAVLTNTGELFF	TGTGCCAGCAAAGAAGGACTAGCGGTACTCACGAACACCGGGGAGCTGTTTTTT
TRBV4-1	TRBD2	few	TRBJ2-5	CASSQVSGADNEQYF	TGCGCCAGCAGCCAAGTGAGCGGGGCAGACAATGAGCAGTACTTC
TRBV6-5	TRBD1	-	TRBJ2-1	CASSYSRDREREQFF	TGTGCCAGCAGTTACTCCCGGGACAGGGAGCGAGAGCAGTTCTTC
TRBV11-2	TRBD2	-	TRBJ2-2	CASSRTSGGAGELFF	TGTGCCAGCAGCAGAACTAGCGGGGGGGCCGGGGAGCTGTTTTTT
TRBV12-5	TRBD1	-	TRBJ1-2	CASGGTAKNYGYTF	TGTGCTAGTGGGGGGACAGCGAAAAACTATGGCTACACCTTC
TRBV5-1	-	-	TRBJ1-1	CASSLAVQRNTEAFF	TGCGCCAGCAGCTTGGCCGTACAGAGGAACACTGAAGCTTTCTTT
TRBV6-2/TRBV6-3	-	few	TRBJ1-6	CASSWQGPSPLHF	TGTGCCAGCAGTTGGCAGGGACCTTCACCCCTCCACTTT
TRBV20-1	-	few	TRBJ1-1	CSAIPQGNTEAFF	TGCAGTGCTATTCCACAGGGTAACACTGAAGCTTTCTTT
TRBV4-3	-	-	TRBJ2-7	CASSQGVSGVYEQYF	TGCGCCAGCAGCCAAGGGGTGTCAGGGGTCTACGAGCAGTACTTC
TRBV12-3/TRBV12-4	TRBD2	few	TRBJ2-5	CASSTSGGRQETQYF	TGTGCCAGCAGTACTAGCGGGGGTAGGCAAGAGACCCAGTACTTC
TRBV2	-	-	TRBJ1-2	CASTGLHGSSGYTF	TGTGCCAGCACCGGGTTGCATGGGAGCAGTGGCTACACCTTC
TRBV25-1	TRBD1	few	TRBJ2-6	CASMGQGDSGANVLTF	TGTGCCAGCATGGGACAGGGTGACTCCGGGGCCAACGTCCTGACTTTC
TRBV12-3/TRBV12-4	-	-	TRBJ1-1	CASSPRRVSEAFF	TGTGCCAGCAGCCCCCGGAGGGTATCTGAAGCTTTCTTT
TRBV7-9	-	-	TRBJ2-1	CASSLSPHEQFF	TGTGCCAGCAGCTTATCCCCCCATGAGCAGTTCTTC
TRBV28	-	-	TRBJ1-2	CASSFGRYYGYTF	TGTGCCAGCAGTTTTGGCAGGTACTATGGCTACACCTTC
TRBV27	-	-	TRBJ1-6	CAGGRLGWPPHF	TGTGCCGGAGGACGGCTCGGGTGGCCCCCCCACTTT
TRBV5-1	-	-	TRBJ2-1	CASSLGGFDNEQFF	TGCGCCAGCAGCTTGGGAGGGTTTGACAATGAGCAGTTCTTC
TRBV12-3/TRBV12-4	-	-	TRBJ1-4	CASRIREMVNEKLFF	TGTGCCAGCAGGATCCGGGAGATGGTTAATGAAAAACTGTTTTTT
TRBV3-1	-	-	TRBJ2-4	CASSVKQQAPEQYF	TGTGCCAGCAGCGTAAAACAGCAGGCCCCAGAGCAGTACTTC
TRBV11-2	-	many	TRBJ2-7	CASSPTSSYEQYF	TGTGCCAGCAGTCCGACTAGCTCCTACGAGCAGTACTTC
TRBV7-9	TRBD2	few	TRBJ2-1	CASSRDSGGNEQFF	TGTGCCAGCAGCCGGGACTCGGGGGGGAATGAGCAGTTCTTC
TRBV7-9	-	-	TRBJ2-5	CASSGGSSRSQYF	TGTGCCAGCAGCGGGGGCTCCTCCAGGAGCCAGTACTTC
TRBV5-1	-	-	TRBJ2-7	CASSFGARGYEQYF	TGCGCCAGCAGCTTCGGAGCGCGCGGGTACGAGCAGTACTTC
TRBV5-1	TRBD2	-	TRBJ2-7	CASSAARTSGNYEQYF	TGCGCCAGCAGCGCGGCTCGGACTAGCGGGAACTACGAGCAGTACTTC
TRBV29-1	-	-	TRBJ1-1	CSATSGWVTEAFF	TGCAGCGCCACCTCAGGTTGGGTCACTGAAGCTTTCTTT
TRBV9	-	-	TRBJ2-2	CASSTSGPGELFF	TGTGCCAGCAGCACCTCAGGGCCCGGGGAGCTGTTTTTT
TRBV10-3	-	few	TRBJ2-1	CATSYRLRGSQKNEQFF	TGTGCCACCTCCTACCGCCTCCGCGGAAGTCAGAAAAATGAGCAGTTCTTC
TRBV9	-	few	TRBJ2-1	CASSVAPRGDNEQFF	TGTGCCAGCAGCGTAGCCCCTCGCGGGGACAATGAGCAGTTCTTC
TRBV20-1	TRBD1	-	TRBJ2-2	CSAGQTGDGELFF	TGCAGTGCTGGACAGACAGGGGACGGGGAGCTGTTTTTT
TRBV7-9	-	few	TRBJ2-7	CASSQLGQSWDEQYF	TGTGCCAGCAGCCAGCTAGGACAGAGTTGGGACGAGCAGTACTTC
TRBV12-3/TRBV12-4	-	-	TRBJ2-1	CASSVGWGVEQFF	TGTGCCAGCAGTGTGGGATGGGGAGTTGAGCAGTTCTTC
TRBV20-1	-	few	TRBJ1-1	CSAKGEGWNTEAFF	TGCAGTGCTAAGGGGGAGGGGTGGAACACTGAAGCTTTCTTT
TRBV29-1	-	few	TRBJ2-5	CSVGPGVETQYF	TGCAGCGTTGGGCCGGGAGTGGAGACCCAGTACTTC